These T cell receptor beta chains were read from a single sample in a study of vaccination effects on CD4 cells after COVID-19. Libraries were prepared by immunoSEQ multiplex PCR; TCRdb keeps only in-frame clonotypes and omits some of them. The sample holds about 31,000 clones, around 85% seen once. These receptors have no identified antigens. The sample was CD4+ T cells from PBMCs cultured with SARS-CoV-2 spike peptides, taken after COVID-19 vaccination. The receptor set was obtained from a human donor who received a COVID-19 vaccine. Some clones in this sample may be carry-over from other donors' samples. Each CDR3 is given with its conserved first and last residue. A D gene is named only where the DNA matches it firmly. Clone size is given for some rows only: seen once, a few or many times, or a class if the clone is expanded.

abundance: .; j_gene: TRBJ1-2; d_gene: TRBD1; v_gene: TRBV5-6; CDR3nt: TGTGCCAGCAGCTCGAGGACAGGTACCTATGGCTACACCTTC; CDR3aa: CASSSRTGTYGYTF
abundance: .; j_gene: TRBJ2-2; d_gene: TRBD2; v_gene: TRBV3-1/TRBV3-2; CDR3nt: TGTGCCAGCAGCCAAGATAGCGGGGGCCTTACTTCTAACACCGGGGAGCTGTTTTTT; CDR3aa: CASSQDSGGLTSNTGELFF
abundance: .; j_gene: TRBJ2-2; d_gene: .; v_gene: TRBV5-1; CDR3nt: TGCGCCAGCAGCCCACATCAGGGTGGCACCGGGGAGCTGTTTTTT; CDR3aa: CASSPHQGGTGELFF
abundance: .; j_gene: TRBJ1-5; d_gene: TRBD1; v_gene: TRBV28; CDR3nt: TGTGCCAGCAGTACTACGACAGGGGGGAATCAGCCCCAGCATTTT; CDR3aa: CASSTTTGGNQPQHF
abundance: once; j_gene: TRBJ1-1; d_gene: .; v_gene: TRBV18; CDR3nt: TGTGCCAGCTCACCTCAGACCCCAGGGAGGAGTGAAGCTTTCTTT; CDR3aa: CASSPQTPGRSEAFF
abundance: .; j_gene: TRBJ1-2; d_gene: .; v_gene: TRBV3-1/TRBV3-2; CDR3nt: TGTGCCAGCAGCCAAGGGTACGGCGGTAACTATGGCTACACCTTC; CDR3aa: CASSQGYGGNYGYTF
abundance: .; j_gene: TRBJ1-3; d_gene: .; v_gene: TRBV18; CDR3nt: TGTGCCAGCTCAACAGAAACTGGAAACACCATATATTTT; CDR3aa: CASSTETGNTIYF
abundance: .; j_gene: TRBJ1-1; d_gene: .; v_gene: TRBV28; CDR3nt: TGTGCCGTAATAACTAGCAAGAACACTGAAGCTTTCTTT; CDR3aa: CAVITSKNTEAFF
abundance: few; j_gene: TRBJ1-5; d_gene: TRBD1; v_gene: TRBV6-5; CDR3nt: TGTGCCAGCAGTCGGAACAGGGGAAATCAGCCCCAGCATTTT; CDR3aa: CASSRNRGNQPQHF
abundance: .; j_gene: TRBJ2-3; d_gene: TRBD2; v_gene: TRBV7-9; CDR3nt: TGTGCCAGCAGCGAACTAGCGGGGGGCACAGATACGCAGTATTTT; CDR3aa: CASSELAGGTDTQYF
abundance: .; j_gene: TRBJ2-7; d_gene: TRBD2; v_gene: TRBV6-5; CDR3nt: TGTGCCAGCAAACCTCGCCTAGCGGGTAACGAGCAGTACTTC; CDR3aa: CASKPRLAGNEQYF
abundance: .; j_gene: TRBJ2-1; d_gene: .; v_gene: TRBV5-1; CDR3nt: TGCGCCAGCAGCTTACAATCGGACACTTCCAGCAATGAGCAGTTCTTC; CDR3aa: CASSLQSDTSSNEQFF
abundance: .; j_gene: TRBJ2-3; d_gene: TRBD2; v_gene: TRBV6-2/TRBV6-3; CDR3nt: TGTGCCAGCAGTTACTCAGCTCTAGCGGCCACAGATACGCAGTATTTT; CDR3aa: CASSYSALAATDTQYF
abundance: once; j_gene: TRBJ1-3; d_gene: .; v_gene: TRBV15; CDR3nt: TGTGCCACCTCCACCGTAGCCTCTGGAAACACCATATATTTT; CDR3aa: CATSTVASGNTIYF
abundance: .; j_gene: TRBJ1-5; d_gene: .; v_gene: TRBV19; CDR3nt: TGTGCCAGTAGTATAAACAGGGCTAATCAGCCCCAGCATTTT; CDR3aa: CASSINRANQPQHF
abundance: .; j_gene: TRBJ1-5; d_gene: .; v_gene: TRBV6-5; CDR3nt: TGTGCCAGCAGTTACCGGGCAGGTCTCAATCAGCCCCAGCATTTT; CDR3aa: CASSYRAGLNQPQHF
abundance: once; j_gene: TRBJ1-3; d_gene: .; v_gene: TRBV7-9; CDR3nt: TGTGCCAGCAGCCACGACAGTTTCTCTGGAAACACCATATATTTT; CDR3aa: CASSHDSFSGNTIYF
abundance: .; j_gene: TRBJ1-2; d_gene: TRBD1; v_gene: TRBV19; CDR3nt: TGTGCCAGTAGTTCTGGGGACAGGGGATACTATGGCTACACCTTC; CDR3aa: CASSSGDRGYYGYTF
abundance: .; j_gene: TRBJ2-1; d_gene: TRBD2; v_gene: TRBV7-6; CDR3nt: TGTGCCAGCAGCTCAGCCCTACACGGGACTAGCGGGGGGAATGAGCAGTTCTTC; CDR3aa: CASSSALHGTSGGNEQFF
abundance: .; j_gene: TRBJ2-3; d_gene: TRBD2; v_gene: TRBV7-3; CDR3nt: TGTGCCAGCAGTTCCGGGGGGGGGACAGATACGCAGTATTTT; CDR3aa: CASSSGGGTDTQYF
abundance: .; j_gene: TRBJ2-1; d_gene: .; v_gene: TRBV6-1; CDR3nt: TGTGCCAGCAGTGAATCCGGGACTGGACACAATGAGCAGTTCTTC; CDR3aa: CASSESGTGHNEQFF
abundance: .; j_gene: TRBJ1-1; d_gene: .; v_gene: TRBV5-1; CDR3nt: TGCGCCAGCAGCTCGGAGGGGTTCTCGGGCACTGAAGCTTTCTTT; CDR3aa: CASSSEGFSGTEAFF